This passage covers 5 T cell receptor beta chains from one sample sequenced in a study of CD8 T cells in Susac syndrome. Random hexamers were used to reverse transcribe an amount of about 0.45 to 1 ug RNA. TCRdb re-called the immunoSEQ multiplex PCR reads through MiXCR, storing one row per CDR3 protein. The sample consists of 120,000 or so distinct CDR3 sequences, about 93% of them appearing once. Sequenced input: CD8+ T cells from PBMCs. The receptors derive from a human donor with Susac syndrome.

Turning to this clonotype: The junction and the germline gene differ at one end; a read error may be behind it. The V and J genes are TRBV7-7 and TRBJ2-7; the D gene could be TRBD1 or TRBD2 (5 bases each). The germline V gene has CDR1 SSHAT and CDR2 FNYEAQ (reference sequence). CDR3 size: 15 residues. The CDR3 nucleotides are TGTGCTAGCAGCCCGGGGACCTTGTACTCCTACGAGCAGTACTTC. It yields the protein CASSPGTLYSYEQYF.

The genes are TRBV7-6 and TRBJ2-3; 10 nucleotides match TRBD2. Germline assignment: CDR1 SGHVS and CDR2 FNYEAQ. The CDR3 extends over 18 amino acids. V shed 0 bases and J 3 bases; nucleotides not matched to a gene: 9. In DNA form, the CDR3 reads TGTGCCAGCAGCTTAGCATCACCTAGCGGGAGAAGTACAGATACGCAGTATTTT. It yields the protein CASSLASPSGRSTDTQYF.

The V and J genes are TRBV21-1 and TRBJ2-2. TRBV21-1 corresponds to a pseudogene. CDR3 size: 13 residues. CDR3 sequence: CASSKAKDGELFF. CDR3 sequence (DNA): TGTGCCAGCAGCAAAGCTAAGGACGGGGAGCTGTTTTTT.

The chain has TRBV27 and TRBJ2-1; the D call may be TRBD1 or TRBD2 (5 bases each). Germline V CDR1 and CDR2: MNHEY, SMNVEV (reference sequence). CDR3 length: 13 amino acids. Trimming removed 3 bases at V and 6 bases at J, with 9 bases between. The CDR3, as DNA: TGTGCCAGCAGTTTCCGAGGGACCAATGAGCAGTTCTTC. As protein: CASSFRGTNEQFF.

The J gene is TRBJ2-6, the V gene TRBV4-3, with TRBD2 identical over 14 bases. Per germline, CDR1 LGHNA and CDR2 YSLEER. The CDR3 extends over 22 amino acids. Trimming took 0 bases from V and 2 from J; bases not matched to a gene: 12. The DNA for the CDR3 is TGCGCCAGCAGCCAAGATCACCCTAGGACTAGCGGGAGGTCCCCTGGGGCCAACGTCCTGACTTTC. As protein: CASSQDHPRTSGRSPGANVLTF.